Listed below are T cell receptor beta chains from one sample, sequenced in a study of cytomegalovirus exposure and HLA in healthy donors. TCRdb's table, derived via immunoSEQ multiplex PCR, lists solely in-frame clones and lacks some. The sample has some 200,000 clones; approximately 79% are singletons. Sequenced material: PBMCs. The source is a man in his forties or fifties in good health and CMV-seropositive. The CDR3 runs from the conserved cysteine through the conserved F or W. Fields, in order: D gene, J gene, V gene, clone size, CDR3 protein, CDR3 DNA. D genes are given only for firm matches. Clone size is given for some rows only: seen once, a few or many times, or a class if the clone is expanded.

D: NA
J: TRBJ1-6
V: TRBV7-3
size: NA
CDR3: CASSQLLGSSLHF
DNA: TGTGCCAGCAGCCAACTACTCGGCTCTTCCCTCCACTTT

D: TRBD1
J: TRBJ2-7
V: TRBV6-1
size: NA
CDR3: CASRDRGNNEQYF
DNA: TGTGCCAGCAGGGACAGGGGAAACAACGAGCAGTACTTC

D: TRBD1
J: TRBJ1-5
V: TRBV27
size: NA
CDR3: CASSLQGVNQPQHF
DNA: TGTGCCAGCAGTTTACAGGGGGTAAATCAGCCCCAGCATTTT

D: NA
J: TRBJ2-5
V: TRBV7-6
size: NA
CDR3: CASSLVDAGWEDF
DNA: TGTGCCAGCAGCTTAGTCGATGCAGGGTGGGAGGACTTC

D: NA
J: TRBJ2-7
V: TRBV7-2
size: few
CDR3: CASRRVGVLPLTYEQYF
DNA: TGTGCCAGCAGGAGGGTAGGAGTTCTTCCCCTAACCTACGAGCAGTACTTC

D: NA
J: TRBJ2-7
V: TRBV6-1
size: NA
CDR3: CASSGDLIYEQYF
DNA: TGTGCCAGCAGTGGGGACTTGATATACGAGCAGTACTTC

D: TRBD2
J: TRBJ2-3
V: TRBV13
size: NA
CDR3: CASSLETLAGGPGDTQYF
DNA: TGTGCCAGCAGCTTAGAAACTCTAGCGGGGGGGCCAGGTGATACGCAGTATTTT

D: TRBD1
J: TRBJ1-2
V: TRBV4-3
size: NA
CDR3: CASSQVGTGGLNGYTF
DNA: TGCGCCAGCAGCCAAGTTGGGACAGGGGGCCTCAATGGCTACACCTTC

D: TRBD1
J: TRBJ2-3
V: TRBV27
size: NA
CDR3: CASSLGGTGSWPASTDTQYF
DNA: TGTGCCAGCAGTTTAGGGGGGACAGGGAGTTGGCCAGCTAGCACAGATACGCAGTATTTT

D: NA
J: TRBJ2-1
V: TRBV19
size: NA
CDR3: CASSILRGEQFF
DNA: TGTGCCAGTAGTATATTGCGGGGTGAGCAGTTCTTC